This TCR beta chain derives from a study of cytomegalovirus exposure and HLA in healthy donors. About the study: An early release of data contained around 80 million unique TCRs, which came from HLA-typed donors. Study-level results: Equally common other TCR beta chains were less clonally expanded than HLA-associated ones, a later analysis found. Most TCR beta V segments were productive about 87% or about 30% of the time in an earlier analysis.

Comment on this clone: Its specificity is not known.

V lost 5 bases, J lost 5 bases, and 6 bases stayed unmatched. Germline V gene sequence: CDR1 MNHEY, CDR2 SVGAGI. This CDR3 comprises 14 residues. Both 60 Vbeta primers and 13 Jbeta primers went into the PCR. Repertoires were generated with immunoSEQ multiplex PCR, while TCRdb's copy carries only in-frame clones and drops some. The table has about 110,000 clones, about 70% seen once. V is TRBV6-5 and J is TRBJ2-5, with 9 bases fitting TRBD2. This clonotype was sampled from a woman between 45 and 65 years old in good health and CMV-seropositive. The specimen was PBMCs. For the CDR3, the DNA is TGTGCCAGCAGTCCGGGACTAGCTTCGGAGACCCAGTACTTC. The encoded protein is CASSPGLASETQYF.